This TCR beta chain is from a study of blood T cell repertoires in COVID-19. At the level of the study: T cells, B-cell-depleted T cells, or PBMCs provided the cDNA or gDNA that served as material.

Original data processing: Reference gene primer amplification in the assay estimated nucleated cell counts. Clones were read by immunoSEQ multiplex PCR, and TCRdb kept only the in-frame ones, dropping some. D and trimming were read from the DNA, whereas the V and J calls and clone size are those reported in that table. The sample has some 230,000 clones, 80% to 90% seen once; the top ten hold 2% to 2.5%. Per the germline V gene, CDR1 is MNHNS and CDR2 is SASEGT. This CDR3 is 16 amino acids long. V was trimmed by 4 bases and J by 3 bases, leaving 18 bases between them. The sequencing sample was made of peripheral blood. The TCR comes from a man in his thirties or forties who had recovered from COVID-19. This chain links TRBV6-1 with TRBJ1-2; D remains ambiguous. The CDR3 DNA is TGTGCCAGCAGTGGTAATCGTGCCACCGAGTACTATGGCTACACCTTC. Translated: CASSGNRATEYYGYTF.